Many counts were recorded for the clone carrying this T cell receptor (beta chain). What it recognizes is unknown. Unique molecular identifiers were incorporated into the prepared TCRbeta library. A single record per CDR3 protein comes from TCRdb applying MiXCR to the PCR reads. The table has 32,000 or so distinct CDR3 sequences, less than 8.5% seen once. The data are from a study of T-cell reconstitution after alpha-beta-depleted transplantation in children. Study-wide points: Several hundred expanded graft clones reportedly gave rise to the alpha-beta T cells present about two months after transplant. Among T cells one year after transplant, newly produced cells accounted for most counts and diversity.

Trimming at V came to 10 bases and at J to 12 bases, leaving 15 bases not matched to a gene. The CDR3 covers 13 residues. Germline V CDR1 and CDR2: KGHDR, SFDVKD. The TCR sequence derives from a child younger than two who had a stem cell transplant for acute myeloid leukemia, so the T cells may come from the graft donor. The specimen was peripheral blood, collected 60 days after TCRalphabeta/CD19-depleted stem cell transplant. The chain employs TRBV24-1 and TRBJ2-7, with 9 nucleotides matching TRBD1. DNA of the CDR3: TGTGCCACGCCGGGACAGGGACACGCGGAGTGGTACTTC. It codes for CATPGQGHAEWYF.